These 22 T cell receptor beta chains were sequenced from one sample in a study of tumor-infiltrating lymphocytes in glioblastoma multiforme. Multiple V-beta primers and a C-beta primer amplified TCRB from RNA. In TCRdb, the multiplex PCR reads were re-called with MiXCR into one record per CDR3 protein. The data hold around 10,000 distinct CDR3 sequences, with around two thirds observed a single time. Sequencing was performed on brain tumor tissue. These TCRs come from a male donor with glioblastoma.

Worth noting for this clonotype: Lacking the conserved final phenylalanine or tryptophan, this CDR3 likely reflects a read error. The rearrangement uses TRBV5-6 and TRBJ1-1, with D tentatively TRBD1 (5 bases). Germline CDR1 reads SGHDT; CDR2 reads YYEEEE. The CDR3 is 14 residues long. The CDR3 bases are TGTGCCAGCAGCTGGGGCCCAGGGAACATTGAAGCTTTCCTT. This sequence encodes CASSWGPGNIEAFL.

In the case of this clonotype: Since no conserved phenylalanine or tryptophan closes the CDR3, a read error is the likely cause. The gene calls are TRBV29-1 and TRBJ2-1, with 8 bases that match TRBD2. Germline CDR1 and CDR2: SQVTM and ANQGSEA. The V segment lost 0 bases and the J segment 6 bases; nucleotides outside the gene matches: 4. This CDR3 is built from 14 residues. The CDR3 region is CSVEEVAGLNEQFL. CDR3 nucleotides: TGCAGCGTTGAAGAAGTAGCGGGACTCAATGAGCAGTTCCTC.

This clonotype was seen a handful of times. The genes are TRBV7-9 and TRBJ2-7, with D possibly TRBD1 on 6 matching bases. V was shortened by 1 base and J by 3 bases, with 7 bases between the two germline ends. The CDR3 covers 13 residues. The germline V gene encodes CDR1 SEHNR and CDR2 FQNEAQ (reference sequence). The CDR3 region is CASSLGTVYEQYF. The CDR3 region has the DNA TGTGCCAGCAGCTTAGGGACAGTCTACGAGCAGTACTTC.

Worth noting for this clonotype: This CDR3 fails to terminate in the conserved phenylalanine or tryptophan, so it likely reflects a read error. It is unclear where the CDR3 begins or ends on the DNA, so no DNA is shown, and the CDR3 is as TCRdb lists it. CDR3 residues: CASSFRQNSPFHL. The chain has TRBV12-3 or TRBV12-4 and TRBJ1-6; the table's D call TRBD1 went unverified against the DNA. The CDR3 is 13 residues long, ends included.

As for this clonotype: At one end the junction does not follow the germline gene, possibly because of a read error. The CDR3 reads CASSLGPSSYEQCF. The DNA of the CDR3 is TGTGCCAGCAGCTTGGGTCCTAGTAGCTACGAGCAGTGCTTC. The chain combines TRBV13 with TRBJ2-7, with D unresolved. The germline gives CDR1 PRHDT, CDR2 FYEKMQ (reference sequence). The CDR3 runs to 14 residues.

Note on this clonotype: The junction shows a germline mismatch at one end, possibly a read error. The CDR3 region has the DNA TGTGCCAACAGCGTACAGGGGGCTGCGTACGAGCAGTACTTC. This gives the protein CANSVQGAAYEQYF. J is TRBJ2-7 and V is TRBV5-5; 9 bases align to TRBD1. Germline values: CDR1 SGHKS, CDR2 YYEKEE (reference sequence). The CDR3 contains 14 residues.

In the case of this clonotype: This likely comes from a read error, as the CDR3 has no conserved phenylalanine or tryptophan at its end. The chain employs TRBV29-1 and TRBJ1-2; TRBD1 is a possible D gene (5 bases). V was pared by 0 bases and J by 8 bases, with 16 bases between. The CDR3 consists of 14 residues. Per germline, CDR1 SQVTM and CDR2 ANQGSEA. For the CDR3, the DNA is TGCAGCGTTGAAGATCTAGGAGGGGCGGACGGCTACACCTTA. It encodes CSVEDLGGADGYTL.

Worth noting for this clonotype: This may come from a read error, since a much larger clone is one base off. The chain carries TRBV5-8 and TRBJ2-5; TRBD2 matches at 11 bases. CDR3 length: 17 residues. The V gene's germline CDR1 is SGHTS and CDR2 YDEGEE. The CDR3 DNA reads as TGTGACAGCAGCAGAGCCGGGACTAGCGGTCTGATGGAGACCCAGTACTTC. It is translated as CDSSRAGTSGLMETQYF.

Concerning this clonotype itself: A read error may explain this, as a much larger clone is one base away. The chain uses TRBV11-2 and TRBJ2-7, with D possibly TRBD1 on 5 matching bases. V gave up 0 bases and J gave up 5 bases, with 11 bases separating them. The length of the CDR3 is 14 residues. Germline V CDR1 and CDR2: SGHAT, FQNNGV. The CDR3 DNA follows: TGTGCCAGCAGCTTAGACGTAGGGGTCAACGAGCAGTACTTC. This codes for CASSLDVGVNEQYF.

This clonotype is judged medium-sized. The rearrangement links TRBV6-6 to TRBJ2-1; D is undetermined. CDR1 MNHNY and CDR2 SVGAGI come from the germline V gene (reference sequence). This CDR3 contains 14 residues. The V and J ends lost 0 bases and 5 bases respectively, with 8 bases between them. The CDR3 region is CASSYSTYNNEQFF. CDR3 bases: TGTGCCAGCAGTTACTCCACTTATAACAATGAGCAGTTCTTC.

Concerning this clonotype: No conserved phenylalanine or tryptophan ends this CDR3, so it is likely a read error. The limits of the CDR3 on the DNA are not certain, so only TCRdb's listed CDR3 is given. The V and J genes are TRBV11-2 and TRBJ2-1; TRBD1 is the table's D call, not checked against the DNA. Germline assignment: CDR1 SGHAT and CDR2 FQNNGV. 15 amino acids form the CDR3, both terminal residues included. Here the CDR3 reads CASSLRQGQHDEQLS.

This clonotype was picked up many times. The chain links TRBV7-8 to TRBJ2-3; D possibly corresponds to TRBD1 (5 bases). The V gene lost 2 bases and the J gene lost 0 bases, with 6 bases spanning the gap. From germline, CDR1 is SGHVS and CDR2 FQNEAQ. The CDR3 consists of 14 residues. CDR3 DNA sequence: TGTGCCAGCAGCTTAAGGGGAAGCACAGATACGCAGTATTTT. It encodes CASSLRGSTDTQYF.

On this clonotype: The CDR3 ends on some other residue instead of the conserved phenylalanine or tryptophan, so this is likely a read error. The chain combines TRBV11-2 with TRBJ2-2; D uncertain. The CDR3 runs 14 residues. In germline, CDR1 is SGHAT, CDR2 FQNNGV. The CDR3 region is CASSLDLVTGELFV. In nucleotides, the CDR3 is TGTGCAAGCAGCTTAGATCTCGTCACCGGGGAGCTGTTTGTT.

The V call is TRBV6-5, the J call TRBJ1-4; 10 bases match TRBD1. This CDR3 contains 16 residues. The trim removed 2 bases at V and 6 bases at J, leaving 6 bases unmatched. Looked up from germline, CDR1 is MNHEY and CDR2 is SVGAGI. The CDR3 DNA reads TGTGCCAGCAGTTACCAGGTTGACAGGGGGCATGAAAAACTGTTTTTT. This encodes CASSYQVDRGHEKLFF.

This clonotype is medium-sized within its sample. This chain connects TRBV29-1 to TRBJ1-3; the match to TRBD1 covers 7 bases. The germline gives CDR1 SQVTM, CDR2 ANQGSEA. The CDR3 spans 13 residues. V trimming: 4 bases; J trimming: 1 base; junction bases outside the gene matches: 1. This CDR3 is CSVGQGSGNTIYF. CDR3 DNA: TGCAGCGTTGGACAGGGATCTGGAAACACCATATATTTT.

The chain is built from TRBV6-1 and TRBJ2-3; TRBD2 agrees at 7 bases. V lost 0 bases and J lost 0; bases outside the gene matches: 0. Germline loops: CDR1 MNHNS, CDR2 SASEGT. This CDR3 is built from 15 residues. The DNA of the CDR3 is TGTGCCAGCAGTGAAGCTAGCGGGAGCACAGATACGCAGTATTTT. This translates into CASSEASGSTDTQYF.

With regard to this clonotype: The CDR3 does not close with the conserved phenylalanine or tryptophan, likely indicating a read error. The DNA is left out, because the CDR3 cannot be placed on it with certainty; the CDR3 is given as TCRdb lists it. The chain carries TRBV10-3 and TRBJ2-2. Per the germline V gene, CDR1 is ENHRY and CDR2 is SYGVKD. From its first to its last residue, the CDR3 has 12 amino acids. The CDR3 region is CAISEDTGELFL.

The CDR3 nucleotides are TGTGCCAGCAGTTACCAGCGGGAGGGCACAGATACGCAGTATTTT. It is translated as CASSYQREGTDTQYF. The rearrangement links TRBV6-2 or TRBV6-3 to TRBJ2-3; 9 nucleotides align to TRBD2. The CDR3 runs 15 residues. V lost 2 bases to trimming and J lost 1 base; unmatched junction nucleotides: 1. Looked up from germline, CDR1 is MNHEY and CDR2 is SVGEGT.

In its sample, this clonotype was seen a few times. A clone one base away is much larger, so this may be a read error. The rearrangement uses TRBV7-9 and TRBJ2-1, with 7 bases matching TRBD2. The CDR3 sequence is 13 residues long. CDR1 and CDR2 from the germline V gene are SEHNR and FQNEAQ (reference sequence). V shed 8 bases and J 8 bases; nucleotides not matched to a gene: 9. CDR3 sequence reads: CASGKLAGHEQFF. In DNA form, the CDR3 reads TGTGCCAGCGGGAAGTTAGCGGGTCATGAGCAGTTCTTC.

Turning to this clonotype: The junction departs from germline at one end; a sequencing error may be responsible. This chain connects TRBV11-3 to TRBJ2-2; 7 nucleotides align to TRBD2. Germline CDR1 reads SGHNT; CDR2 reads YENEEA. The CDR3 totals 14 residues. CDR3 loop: CVSSSSGDPGELFF. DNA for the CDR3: TGTGTCAGCAGCTCGAGCGGGGACCCCGGGGAGCTGTTCTTC.

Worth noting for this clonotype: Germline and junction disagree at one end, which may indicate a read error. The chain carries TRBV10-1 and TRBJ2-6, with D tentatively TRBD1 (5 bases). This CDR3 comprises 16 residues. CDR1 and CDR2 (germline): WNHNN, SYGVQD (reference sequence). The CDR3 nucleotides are TGTGCCATCAGTGAGTTACCGGACACTGGGGCCAACGTCCTGACTTTT. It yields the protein CAISELPDTGANVLTF.

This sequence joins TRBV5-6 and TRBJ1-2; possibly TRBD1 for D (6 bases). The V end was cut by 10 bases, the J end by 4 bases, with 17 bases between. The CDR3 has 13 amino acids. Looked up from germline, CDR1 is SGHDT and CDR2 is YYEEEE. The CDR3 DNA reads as TGTGCCTACAGCTTGGGGGGGCCCTATGGCTACACCTTC. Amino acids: CAYSLGGPYGYTF.